The entry that follows covers one T cell receptor (beta chain) sequence. This entry belongs to a study of blood T cell repertoires in COVID-19. Method: immunoSEQ multiplex PCR; TCRdb's copy keeps in-frame clones and lacks some. Of some 200,000 clones listed, roughly 84% are singletons. The germline V gene encodes CDR1 MDHEN and CDR2 SYDVKM. This CDR3 contains 14 residues. Deletions cut 5 bases from V and 2 bases from J, with 13 bases between. Sequenced sample: peripheral blood. The V gene is TRBV28, the J gene TRBJ2-7; D not resolved. This TCR was sampled from a human donor in a cohort sampled during active COVID-19. CDR3 nucleotide sequence: TGTGCCAGCAGTCTCAAGGAGCTAGCCTACGAGCAGTACTTC. As protein: CASSLKELAYEQYF.